These 12 T cell receptor beta chains came from one sample sequenced in a study of T cells in Graves' hyperthyroidism and ophthalmopathy. Amplified TCR beta CDR3 regions came from RNA transcripts. Initially, a first-round RT-PCR of the TCR CDR3 employed the HTBI primer set. TCRdb reanalysed the multiplex PCR reads using MiXCR and keeps one entry per CDR3 protein. The sample consists of about 290,000 distinct CDR3 sequences, 13% of them appearing once. Sample: blood. These receptors all come from a woman in her thirties with Graves' hyperthyroidism that later progressed to Graves' ophthalmopathy.

This clonotype was seen ten or more times. The chain links TRBV2 to TRBJ2-3; D is uncertain. This CDR3 has 14 amino acids. The germline V gene has CDR1 SNHLY and CDR2 FYNNEI. V lost 4 bases, J lost 6 bases, and 14 bases lay in between. CDR3 in amino acids: CASSGDHKADTQYF. The DNA of the CDR3 is TGTGCCAGCAGTGGAGACCACAAAGCGGATACGCAGTATTTT.

The V call is TRBV14, the J call TRBJ2-7, with a tentative D call TRBD2 (5 bases). The CDR3 loop spans 14 amino acids. The V and J ends lost 0 bases and 2 bases respectively, with 8 bases between them. Per germline, CDR1 SGHDN and CDR2 FVKESK. The CDR3 sequence is CASSQDLLAYEQYF. The CDR3 bases are TGTGCCAGCAGCCAAGATCTACTAGCCTACGAGCAGTACTTC.

This clonotype was observed many times. This CDR3 is CATEPGSARVYGYTF. In DNA form, the CDR3 reads TGTGCCACTGAACCGGGATCCGCCAGGGTCTATGGCTACACCTTC. The genes are TRBV19 and TRBJ1-2; D possibly corresponds to TRBD1 (5 bases). This CDR3 is built from 15 residues. The ends were cut back, 10 bases at V and 4 bases at J, with 22 bases in the middle. Germline values: CDR1 LNHDA, CDR2 SQIVND (reference sequence).

This clonotype was observed many times. The genes are TRBV20-1 and TRBJ2-1; D possibly corresponds to TRBD2 (5 bases). From germline, CDR1 is DFQATT and CDR2 SNEGSKA (reference sequence). The CDR3 runs to 14 residues. Trimming shortened V by 6 bases and J by 0 bases, and 12 bases separated the two germline ends. In DNA form, the CDR3 reads TGCAGTGCCTCGGACTTCAGCTCCTACAATGAGCAGTTCTTC. Translation: CSASDFSSYNEQFF.

This clonotype occurred many times. This sequence joins TRBV12-3 or TRBV12-4 and TRBJ1-1; no firm D call. Trimming pared 5 bases from V and 0 bases from J, leaving 7 bases between. The CDR3 has 13 amino acids. Here the CDR3 reads CASSPPLNTEAFF. CDR3 coding DNA: TGTGCCAGCAGTCCCCCGTTGAACACTGAAGCTTTCTTT.

This clonotype was seen ten or more times. The chain combines TRBV29-1 with TRBJ1-2, with D perhaps matching TRBD1 (6 bases). V shed 2 bases and J shed 0 bases, with 10 bases lying between them. Germline V gene data show CDR1 as SQVTM and CDR2 as ANQGSEA. The CDR3 spans 14 residues. The CDR3 coding sequence is TGCAGCGTTGAATCCAGGGGAGCTAACTATGGCTACACCTTC. Amino acids: CSVESRGANYGYTF. Together with reference TRBV29-1 and TRBJ1-2, the CDR3 gives the full variable domain: SAVISQKPSRDICQRGTSLTIQCQVDSQVTMMFWYRQQPGQSLTLIATANQGSEATYESGFVIDKFPISRPNLTFSTLTVSNMSPEDSSIYLCSVESRGANYGYTFGSGTRLTVV.

Many counts were recorded for this clonotype. The chain links TRBV18 to TRBJ2-7; 7 bases are shared with TRBD2. This CDR3 is built from 14 residues. The V gene end was trimmed by 0 bases and the J gene end by 4 bases; junction bases not matched to a gene: 3. CDR1 and CDR2 from the germline V gene are KGHSH and LQKENI. As DNA, the CDR3 is TGTGCCAGCTCACCACCAACTAGCGAATACGAGCAGTACTTC. The encoded protein is CASSPPTSEYEQYF.

At least ten counts were recorded for this clonotype. CDR3 DNA: TGTGCCAGCAGCTTAACCTCCGGGGGCTCTGAAGCTTTCTTT. Residues: CASSLTSGGSEAFF. The chain has TRBV7-9 and TRBJ1-1, with D perhaps matching TRBD1 (6 bases). Trimming stripped 2 bases from V and 6 bases from J, with 13 bases between. CDR3 length: 14 amino acids. Per germline, CDR1 SEHNR and CDR2 FQNEAQ (reference sequence).

This clonotype occurred many times. V gene TRBV5-1 combines with J gene TRBJ2-7; possibly TRBD1 or TRBD2 for D (5 bases each). Germline V lookup: CDR1 SGHRS, CDR2 YFSETQ. This CDR3 is 15 amino acids long. Trimming took 5 bases from V and 5 from J, leaving 20 bases between them. The CDR3 region has the DNA TGCGCCAGCAGTTATGGACGCCTAGTGGGGGACGAGCAGTACTTC. It codes for CASSYGRLVGDEQYF.

This clonotype has at least ten counts. The chain couples TRBV12-3 or TRBV12-4 to TRBJ2-7; D gene uncertain. The CDR3 totals 13 residues. The V end was cut by 6 bases, the J end by 3 bases, with 12 bases between. CDR3 in amino acids: CASRSDLLYEQYF. For the CDR3, the DNA is TGTGCCAGCAGAAGCGACTTACTCTACGAGCAGTACTTC.

Only a few counts were recorded for this clonotype. The chain carries TRBV4-1 and TRBJ1-4, with 10 bases matching TRBD1. The germline CDR1 and CDR2 sequences are MGHRA and YSYEKL. The CDR3 totals 16 residues. Unmatched junction bases numbered 8, after V lost 0 bases and J lost 10 bases. This CDR3 is CASSQDLRQGARKLFF. The DNA for the CDR3 is TGCGCCAGCAGCCAAGATCTTAGACAGGGGGCGCGAAAACTGTTTTTT.

This clonotype was seen ten or more times. The chain links TRBV6-2 or TRBV6-3 to TRBJ2-7; a possible D gene is TRBD2 (5 bases). In germline, CDR1 is MNHEY, CDR2 SVGEGT. The CDR3 runs to 15 residues. Trimming left V 0 bases short and J 2 bases short, with 11 bases between. CDR3 coding DNA: TGTGCCAGCAGTTACTCCTTCGCTAGCCCCTACGAGCAGTACTTC. Amino acid sequence: CASSYSFASPYEQYF.